This TCR beta chain emerged from a study of response to subunit inactivated influenza vaccine. Using its own MiXCR run on the RT-PCR reads, TCRdb lists one record per CDR3 protein. The table includes some 300,000 distinct CDR3 sequences, about 20% detected once. There are a few counts of this clonotype. Antigen: not known. Study-level findings and limits: Authors proposed each seasonal influenza vaccination draws in few new T cells.

The sequence was collected from a man in his fifties or sixties who received an inactivated influenza vaccine. Here the sequenced sample was PBMCs from blood, taken less than 22 months after vaccination.

CDR3 loop: CASRSGNQPQHF. As DNA, the CDR3 is TGTGCCAGCAGGTCGGGCAATCAGCCCCAGCATTTT. The chain employs TRBV6-6 and TRBJ1-5; no reliable D call. Per germline, CDR1 MNHNY and CDR2 SVGAGI (reference sequence). This CDR3 contains 12 residues. V lost 6 bases and J lost 2, with 5 bases in between.